Listed below are T cell receptor beta chains from one sample, sequenced in a study of cytomegalovirus exposure and HLA in healthy donors. The repertoire was sequenced with immunoSEQ multiplex PCR; TCRdb's copy has only in-frame clones and lacks some. The table includes over 150,000 clones, roughly 74% detected once. The sample was PBMCs. All receptors come from a man aged 18-30 years in good health and CMV-seronegative. Both conserved end residues are part of each CDR3.

v_call cdr3_aa
TRBV6-1 CASSERQGGPETQYF
TRBV7-7 CASSVNWNTGELFF
TRBV5-6 CASSYPWSGEGTDTQYF
TRBV6-6 CASSYSRGTEAFF
TRBV6-5 CASSYSGRPRDGYTF
TRBV9 CASSVAGNSYNEQFF
TRBV28 CASSLLGFRRDHSNQPQHF
TRBV7-8 CASSQTGTPQAFF
TRBV6-4 CASSDSSGSTEAFF
TRBV21-1 CASSLDRYQETQYF
TRBV15 CATGNGQSYEQYF
TRBV5-1 CASSSQSNTGELFF
TRBV5-6 CASSLGQGQGTDTQYF
TRBV2 CASSEQLAGGTDTQYF
TRBV4-3 CASSQNFRGRGKHQETQYF
TRBV7-3 CASSLQGGMAEAFF
TRBV27 CASSQTGVLHQPQHF
TRBV7-9 CSSSLGQFLAGGNYEQYF
TRBV5-1 CASSLSGGAGKNIQYF
TRBV11-2 CASSLRLAGIYNEQFF
TRBV5-1 CASSFGTSGGWTDTQYF
TRBV11-2 CASSHPGQGDNSPLHF
TRBV30 CAWSSTGHLPREQYF
TRBV5-1 CASSYTTGSDEKLFF
TRBV2 CASGASGGANTGELFF
TRBV5-1 CASSLTGGLSGNTIYF
TRBV29-1 CSVQLQGSTIYF
TRBV11-2 CASSLQGAATYNEQFF
TRBV10-1 CASSEWTGGVGELFF
TRBV7-2 CASSPWDIEAFF
TRBV9 CASTRLSGGADTQYF
TRBV2 CASSEGASLVGPQHF
TRBV28 CASSSTFRAGNTEAFF
TRBV4-3 CASSQERWGQDNSPLHF
TRBV9 CASSVATGNTEAFF
TRBV12-5 CASGLFTTAWNTGELFF
TRBV5-1 CASSETAGADTQYF
TRBV18 CASSPGPSRADTQYF
TRBV5-1 CASSLGSGGTTDTQYF
TRBV7-9 CASSPERGGNINEQFF
TRBV2 CASSPQGKLGSPLHF
TRBV28 CASSIPGYSGNTIYF
TRBV7-2 CASSLVADTETQYF
TRBV30 CAWRRAQETQYF
TRBV10-3 CAISEFQGFQETQYF
TRBV7-9 CASSPWDSWWAFF
TRBV11-2 CASSLDFDRGREQFF
TRBV5-6 CASSLGQGIEQYF
TRBV2 CASSEAATNTGELFF
TRBV6-5 CASSYSPGDSYGYTF
TRBV27 CASSLETGGQPQHF